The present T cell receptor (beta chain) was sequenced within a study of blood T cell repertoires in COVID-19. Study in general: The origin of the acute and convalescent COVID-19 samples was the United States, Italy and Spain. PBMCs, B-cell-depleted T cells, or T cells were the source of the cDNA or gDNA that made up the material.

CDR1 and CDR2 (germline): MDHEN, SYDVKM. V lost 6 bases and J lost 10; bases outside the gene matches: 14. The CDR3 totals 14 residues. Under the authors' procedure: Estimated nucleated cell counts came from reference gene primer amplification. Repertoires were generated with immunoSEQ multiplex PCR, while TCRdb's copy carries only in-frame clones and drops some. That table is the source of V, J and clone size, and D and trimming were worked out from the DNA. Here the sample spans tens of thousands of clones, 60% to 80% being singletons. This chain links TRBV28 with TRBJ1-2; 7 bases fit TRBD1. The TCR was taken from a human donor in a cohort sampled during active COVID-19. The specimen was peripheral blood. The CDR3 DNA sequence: TGTGCCAGCAGGTCATCAGGGGGTAGATTGGACTACACCTTC. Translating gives CASRSSGGRLDYTF.